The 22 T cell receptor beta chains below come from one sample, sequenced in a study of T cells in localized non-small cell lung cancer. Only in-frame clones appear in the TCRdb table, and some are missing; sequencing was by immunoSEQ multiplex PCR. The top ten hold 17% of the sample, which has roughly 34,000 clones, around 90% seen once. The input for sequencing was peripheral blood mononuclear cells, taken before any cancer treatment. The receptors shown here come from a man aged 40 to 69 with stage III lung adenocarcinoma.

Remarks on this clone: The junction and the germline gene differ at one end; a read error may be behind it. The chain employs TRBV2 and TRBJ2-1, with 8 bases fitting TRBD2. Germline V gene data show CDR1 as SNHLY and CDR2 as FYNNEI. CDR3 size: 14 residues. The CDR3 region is CASREGGGFNEQFF. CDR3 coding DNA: TGTGCCAGCAGGGAAGGCGGGGGGTTCAATGAGCAGTTCTTC.

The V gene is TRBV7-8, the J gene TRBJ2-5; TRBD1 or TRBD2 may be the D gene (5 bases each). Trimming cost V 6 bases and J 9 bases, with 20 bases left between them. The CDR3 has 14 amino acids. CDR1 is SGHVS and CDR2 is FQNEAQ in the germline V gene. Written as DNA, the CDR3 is TGTGCCAGCAGTCCCGGGACCCTACATTTGGCCCAGTACTTC. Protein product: CASSPGTLHLAQYF.

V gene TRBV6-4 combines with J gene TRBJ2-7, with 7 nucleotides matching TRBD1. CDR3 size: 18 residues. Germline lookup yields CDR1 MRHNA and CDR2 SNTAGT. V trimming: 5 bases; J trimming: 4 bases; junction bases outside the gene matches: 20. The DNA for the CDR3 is TGTGCCAGCAGTTACCTAACTGGGTTGGGGACAGAACCTTACGAGCAGTACTTC. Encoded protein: CASSYLTGLGTEPYEQYF.

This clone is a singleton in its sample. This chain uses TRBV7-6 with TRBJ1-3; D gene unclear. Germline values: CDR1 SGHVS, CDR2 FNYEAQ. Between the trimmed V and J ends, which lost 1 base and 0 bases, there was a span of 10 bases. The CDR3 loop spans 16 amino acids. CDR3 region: CASSLGFRSSGNTIYF. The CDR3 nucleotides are TGTGCCAGCAGCTTAGGTTTCAGGAGCTCTGGAAACACCATATATTTT.

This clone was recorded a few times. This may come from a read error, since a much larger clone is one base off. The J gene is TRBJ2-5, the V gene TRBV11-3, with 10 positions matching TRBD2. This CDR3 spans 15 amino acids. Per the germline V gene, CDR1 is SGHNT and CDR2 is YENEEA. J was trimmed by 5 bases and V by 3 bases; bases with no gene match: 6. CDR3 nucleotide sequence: TGTGCCAGCAGCTTGGTAGCGGGGGGAGGGGAGACCCAGTACTTC. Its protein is CASSLVAGGGETQYF.

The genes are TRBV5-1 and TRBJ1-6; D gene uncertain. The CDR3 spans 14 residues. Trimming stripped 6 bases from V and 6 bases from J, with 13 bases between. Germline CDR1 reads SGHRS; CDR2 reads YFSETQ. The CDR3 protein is CASNLVPSNSPLHF. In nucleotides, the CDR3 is TGCGCCAGCAACTTAGTTCCATCTAATTCACCCCTCCACTTT.

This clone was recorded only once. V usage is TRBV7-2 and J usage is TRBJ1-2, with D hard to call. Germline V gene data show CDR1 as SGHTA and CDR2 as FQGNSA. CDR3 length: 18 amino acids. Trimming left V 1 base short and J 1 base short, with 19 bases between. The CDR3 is CASSLGAANTALNYGYTF. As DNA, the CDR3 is TGTGCCAGCAGCTTAGGAGCAGCTAACACCGCCCTTAACTATGGCTACACCTTC.

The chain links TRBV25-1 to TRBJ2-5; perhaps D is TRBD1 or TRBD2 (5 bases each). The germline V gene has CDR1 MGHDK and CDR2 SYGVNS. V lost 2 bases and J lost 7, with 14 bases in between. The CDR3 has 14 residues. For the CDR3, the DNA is TGTGCCAGCAGTGAAGGCTCCCTTGGGGGGACCCAGTACTTC. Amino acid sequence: CASSEGSLGGTQYF.

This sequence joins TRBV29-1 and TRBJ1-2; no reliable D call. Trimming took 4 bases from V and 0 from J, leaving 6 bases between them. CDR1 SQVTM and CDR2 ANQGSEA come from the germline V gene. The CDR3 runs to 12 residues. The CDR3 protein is CSVAQSNYGYTF. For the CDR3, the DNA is TGCAGCGTTGCCCAGTCTAACTATGGCTACACCTTC.

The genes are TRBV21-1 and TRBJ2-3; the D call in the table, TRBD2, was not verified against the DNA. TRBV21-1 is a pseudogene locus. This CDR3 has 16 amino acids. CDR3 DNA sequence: TGTGCCAGCAGCGAACGGCCTAGCGGGGGCACAGATACGCAGTATTTT. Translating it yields CASSERPSGGTDTQYF.

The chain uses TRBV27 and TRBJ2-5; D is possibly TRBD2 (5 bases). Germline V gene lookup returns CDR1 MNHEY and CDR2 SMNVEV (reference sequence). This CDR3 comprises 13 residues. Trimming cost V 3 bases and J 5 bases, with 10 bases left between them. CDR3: CASSFSDSETQYF. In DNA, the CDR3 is TGTGCCAGCAGTTTCTCGGACTCGGAGACCCAGTACTTC.

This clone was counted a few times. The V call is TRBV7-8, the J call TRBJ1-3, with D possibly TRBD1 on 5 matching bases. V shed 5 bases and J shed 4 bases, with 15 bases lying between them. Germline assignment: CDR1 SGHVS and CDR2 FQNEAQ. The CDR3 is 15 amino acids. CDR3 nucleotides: TGTGCCAGCAGCCCTCGCGCAGGGAACGGAAACACCATATATTTT. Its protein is CASSPRAGNGNTIYF.

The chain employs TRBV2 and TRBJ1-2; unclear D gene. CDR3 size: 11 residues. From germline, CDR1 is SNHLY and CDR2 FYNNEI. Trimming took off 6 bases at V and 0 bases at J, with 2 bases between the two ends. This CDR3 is CASSTNYGYTF. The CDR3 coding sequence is TGTGCCAGCAGCACTAACTATGGCTACACCTTC. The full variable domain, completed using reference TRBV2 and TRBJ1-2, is EPEVTQTPSHQVTQMGQEVILRCVPISNHLYFYWYRQILGQKVEFLVSFYNNEISEKSEIFDDQFSVERPDGSNFTLKIRSTKLEDSAMYFCASSTNYGYTFGSGTRLTVV.

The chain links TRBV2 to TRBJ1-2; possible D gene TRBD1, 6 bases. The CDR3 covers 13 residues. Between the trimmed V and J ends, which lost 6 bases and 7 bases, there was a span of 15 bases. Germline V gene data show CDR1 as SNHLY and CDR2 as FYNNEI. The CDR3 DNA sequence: TGTGCCAGCAGGAAGGACAGAGCGAGTGGCTACACCTTC. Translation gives CASRKDRASGYTF.

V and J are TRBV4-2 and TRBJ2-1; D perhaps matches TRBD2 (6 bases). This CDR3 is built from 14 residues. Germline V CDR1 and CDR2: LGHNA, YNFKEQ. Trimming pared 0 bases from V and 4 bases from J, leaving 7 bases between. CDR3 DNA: TGTGCCAGCAGCCAAGAGGGGGGATACAATGAGCAGTTCTTC. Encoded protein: CASSQEGGYNEQFF.

The CDR3 nucleotides read TGTGCCAGCAGCTTGACAGGGAACAACTATGGCTACACCTTC. This translates into CASSLTGNNYGYTF. The genes are TRBV11-2 and TRBJ1-2, with 7 bases identical to TRBD1. Trimming took 3 bases from V and 2 from J; bases not matched to a gene: 3. Germline values: CDR1 SGHAT, CDR2 FQNNGV. The length of the CDR3 is 14 residues.

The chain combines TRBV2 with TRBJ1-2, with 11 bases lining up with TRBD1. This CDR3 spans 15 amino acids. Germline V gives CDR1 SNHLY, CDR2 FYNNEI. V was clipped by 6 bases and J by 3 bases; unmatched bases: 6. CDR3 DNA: TGTGCCAGCAGGGACAGGGGGCGTTTTGACTATGGCTACACCTTC. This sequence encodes CASRDRGRFDYGYTF.

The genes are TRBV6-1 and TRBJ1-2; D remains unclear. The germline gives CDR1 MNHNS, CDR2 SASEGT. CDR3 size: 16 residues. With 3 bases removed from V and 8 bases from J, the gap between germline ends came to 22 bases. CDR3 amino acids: CASSDSEEAGIKGYTF. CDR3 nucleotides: TGTGCCAGCAGTGACAGCGAAGAGGCGGGGATAAAGGGCTACACCTTC.

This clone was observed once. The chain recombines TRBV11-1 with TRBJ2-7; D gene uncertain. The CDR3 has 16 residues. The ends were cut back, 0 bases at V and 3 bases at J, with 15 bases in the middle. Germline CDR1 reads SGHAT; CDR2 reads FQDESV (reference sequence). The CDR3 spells CASSLAANPQYYEQYF. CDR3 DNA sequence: TGTGCCAGCAGCTTAGCGGCAAACCCGCAGTACTACGAGCAGTACTTC.

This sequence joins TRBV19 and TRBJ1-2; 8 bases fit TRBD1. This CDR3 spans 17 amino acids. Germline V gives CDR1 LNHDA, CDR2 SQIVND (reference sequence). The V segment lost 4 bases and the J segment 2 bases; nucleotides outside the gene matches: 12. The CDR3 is CASSTHRTGNENYGYTF. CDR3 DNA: TGTGCCAGTAGTACACATCGGACAGGGAATGAAAACTATGGCTACACCTTC.

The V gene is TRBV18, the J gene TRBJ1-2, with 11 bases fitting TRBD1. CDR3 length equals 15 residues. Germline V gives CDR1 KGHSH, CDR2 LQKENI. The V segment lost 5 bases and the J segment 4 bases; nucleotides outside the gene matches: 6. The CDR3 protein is CASSGQGAPSYGYTF. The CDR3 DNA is TGTGCCAGCTCAGGACAGGGGGCGCCGAGCTATGGCTACACCTTC. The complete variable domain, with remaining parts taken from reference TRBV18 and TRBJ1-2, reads NAGVMQNPRHLVRRRGQEARLRCSPMKGHSHVYWYRQLPEEGLKFMVYLQKENIIDESGMPKERFSAEFPKEGPSILRIQQVVRGDSAAYFCASSGQGAPSYGYTFGSGTRLTVV.

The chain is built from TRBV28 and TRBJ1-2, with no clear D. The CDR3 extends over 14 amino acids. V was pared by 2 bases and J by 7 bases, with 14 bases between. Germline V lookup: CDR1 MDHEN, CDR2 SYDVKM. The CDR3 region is CASSLPMGVGGYTF. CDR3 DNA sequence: TGTGCCAGCAGTTTACCTATGGGTGTTGGTGGCTACACCTTC.